This T cell receptor (beta chain) was captured in a study of blood T cell repertoires in COVID-19. Study as a whole: Both acute and convalescent COVID-19 samples were obtained from the United States, Italy and Spain. PBMCs, B-cell-depleted T cells, or T cells provided the cDNA or gDNA that made up the material.

Authors' processing steps: It was from reference gene primer amplification that nucleated cell counts were estimated. TCRdb's copy holds only in-frame clones and misses some; the assay was immunoSEQ multiplex PCR. V, J and clone size are those of that table, while D and trimming were read from the DNA. The sample has some 490,000 clones; 80% to 90% are singletons. The V and J ends lost 3 bases and 3 bases, in that order; junction bases with no gene match: 6. Germline CDR1 reads KGHDR; CDR2 reads SFDVKD. The CDR3 runs to 16 residues. This chain links TRBV24-1 with TRBJ2-1; 8 bases fit TRBD1. The TCR was taken from a human donor in a cohort sampled during active COVID-19. Sequencing was done on a sample of peripheral blood. CDR3 bases: TGTGCCACCAGTGATGACAGGGGCGGGAACTACAATGAGCAGTTCTTC. The encoded protein is CATSDDRGGNYNEQFF.